The 18 T cell receptor beta chains given below trace back to one sample, sequenced in a study of human T cells and chemical hapten exposure. TCRdb analysed the RACE reads with MiXCR anew, one entry per CDR3 protein. The data hold 95,000 to 150,000 distinct CDR3 sequences, with roughly 10% observed a single time. The time point here: patch test 3, about 24 weeks after DPC sensitization. Described treatment: therapeutic diphenylcyclopropenone sensitization with weekly scalp DPC. The material was whole blood, obtained in connection with sensitization to the hapten diphenylcyclopropenone (DPC). These receptors were taken from a woman in her forties or fifties with alopecia areata. Some clones in this sample may be carry-over from other donors' samples.

The V call is TRBV10-1, the J call TRBJ2-3, with a tentative D call TRBD2 (6 bases). The CDR3 runs 15 residues. Germline CDR1 reads WNHNN; CDR2 reads SYGVQD (reference sequence). The V gene lost 3 bases and the J gene lost 1 base, with 11 bases spanning the gap. CDR3 in amino acids: CASSDRTGGTDTQYF. CDR3 DNA sequence: TGCGCCAGCAGTGATCGTACGGGGGGCACAGATACGCAGTATTTT.

Many counts were recorded for this clonotype. The chain is built from TRBV27 and TRBJ2-5, with 11 bases identical to TRBD2. This CDR3 has 15 residues. Germline V gene sequence: CDR1 MNHEY, CDR2 SMNVEV (reference sequence). V lost 4 bases to trimming and J lost 5 bases; unmatched junction nucleotides: 6. The DNA for the CDR3 is TGTGCCAGCAGTTCGGGACTAGCGGTCGGTGAGACCCAGTACTTC. Translated: CASSSGLAVGETQYF.

This clonotype appeared many times. The chain joins TRBV12-3 or TRBV12-4 to TRBJ2-2, with D maybe TRBD1 (5 bases). CDR3 length: 12 residues. V was trimmed by 5 bases and J by 7 bases, leaving 8 bases between them. In DNA form, the CDR3 reads TGTGCCAGCAGTAGGGGCATCGGGGAGCTGTTTTTT. Its protein is CASSRGIGELFF.

This clonotype was detected ten times or more. The V gene is TRBV20-1, the J gene TRBJ2-5; D tentatively fits TRBD1 or TRBD2 (6 bases each). Germline lookup yields CDR1 DFQATT and CDR2 SNEGSKA (reference sequence). V dropped 2 bases and J dropped 5 bases, with 12 bases sitting between them. The CDR3 sequence is 13 residues long. The CDR3 is CSARRGGTETQYF. The CDR3 bases are TGCAGTGCTAGAAGAGGGGGGACGGAGACCCAGTACTTC.

This clonotype appeared a few times. V usage is TRBV27 and J usage is TRBJ1-6; 8 bases agree with TRBD1. V gave up 2 bases and J gave up 9 bases; unmatched junction bases: 18. There are 19 residues in the CDR3. From germline, CDR1 is MNHEY and CDR2 SMNVEV (reference sequence). This CDR3 reads CASSLRPPIGTGDSSPLHF. The CDR3 nucleotides are TGTGCCAGCAGTTTAAGGCCCCCGATTGGGACAGGAGACTCTTCACCCCTCCACTTT.

There are a few counts of this clonotype. The chain links TRBV28 to TRBJ2-3, with 9 positions matching TRBD1. The CDR3 is 15 amino acids. The V gene's germline CDR1 is MDHEN and CDR2 SYDVKM. V lost 4 bases to trimming and J lost 6 bases; unmatched junction nucleotides: 8. The CDR3: CASSSTGTGRDTQYF. The CDR3 DNA follows: TGTGCCAGCAGTTCCACCGGGACAGGGCGCGATACGCAGTATTTT.

This clonotype appeared many times. The gene calls are TRBV29-1 and TRBJ2-7; D may be TRBD2 (6 bases). Germline CDR1 and CDR2: SQVTM and ANQGSEA. V was clipped by 4 bases and J by 3 bases, with 13 bases between them. The CDR3 length is 13 residues. CDR3 coding DNA: TGCAGCGTTGCGGGAGTCAGAAGCTACGAGCAGTACTTC. It translates to CSVAGVRSYEQYF.

This clonotype was seen a few times. The chain couples TRBV12-3 or TRBV12-4 to TRBJ2-2, with a tentative D call TRBD1 (6 bases). Trimming shortened V by 6 bases and J by 0 bases, and 11 bases separated the two germline ends. The CDR3 runs to 15 residues. The DNA of the CDR3 is TGTGCCAGCAGGCCAGGGGCTACGAACACCGGGGAGCTGTTTTTT. Amino acids: CASRPGATNTGELFF.

This clonotype was detected ten times or more. The J gene is TRBJ2-1, the V gene TRBV7-2; unclear D gene. The ends were cut back, 8 bases at V and 6 bases at J, with 17 bases in the middle. CDR1 is SGHTA and CDR2 is FQGNSA in the germline V gene. The CDR3 spans 14 residues. The CDR3 sequence: CASVAIGALNEQFF. CDR3 bases: TGTGCCAGCGTCGCAATAGGAGCCCTCAATGAGCAGTTCTTC.

This chain links TRBV29-1 with TRBJ2-1; 11 bases are a match to TRBD2. V shed 6 bases and J 7 bases; nucleotides not matched to a gene: 8. Germline V gene data show CDR1 as SQVTM and CDR2 as ANQGSEA. The CDR3 is 14 amino acids. CDR3 in DNA: TGCAGCGTCGTAGCGGGAGGGGGAACGAATGAGCAGTTCTTC. It translates to CSVVAGGGTNEQFF.

V usage is TRBV5-6 and J usage is TRBJ2-7; no firm D call. The CDR3 runs 13 residues. Germline CDR1 reads SGHDT; CDR2 reads YYEEEE. V was cut by 2 bases and J by 5 bases, with 11 bases left in between. The CDR3 DNA reads as TGTGCCAGCAGCTTTACGAATTCCCACGAGCAGTACTTC. Translated: CASSFTNSHEQYF.

The V call is TRBV28, the J call TRBJ1-5; D is ambiguous. The V end was cut by 9 bases, the J end by 4 bases, with 16 bases between. CDR3 length: 14 amino acids. CDR1 is MDHEN and CDR2 is SYDVKM in the germline V gene. The CDR3 bases are TGTGCCAGTAGAACTTCCCCTTGGAATCAGCCCCAGCATTTT. Translation: CASRTSPWNQPQHF.

The chain employs TRBV29-1 and TRBJ1-4; D possibly corresponds to TRBD1 (5 bases). The V gene's germline CDR1 is SQVTM and CDR2 ANQGSEA. The CDR3 has 13 residues. Trimming shortened V by 4 bases and J by 8 bases, and 14 bases separated the two germline ends. CDR3 in amino acids: CSVGRDCGEKLFF. CDR3 coding DNA: TGCAGCGTTGGACGGGACTGCGGAGAAAAACTGTTTTTT.

This clonotype has ten or more counts. The chain couples TRBV20-1 to TRBJ1-4, with 7 bases lining up with TRBD1. From germline, CDR1 is DFQATT and CDR2 SNEGSKA (reference sequence). This CDR3 spans 16 amino acids. After removal of 3 bases from V and 5 bases from J, the junction contained 12 bases not matched to a gene. The CDR3 nucleotides are TGCAGTGCTAGTCCCCTTTTCGGGACAGCAAATGAAAAACTGTTTTTT. This sequence encodes CSASPLFGTANEKLFF.

This clonotype was seen only a few times. The chain joins TRBV4-3 to TRBJ2-7, with D perhaps TRBD1 (6 bases). The CDR3 spans 16 residues. V lost 0 bases and J lost 0, with 12 bases in between. Germline CDR1 reads LGHNA; CDR2 reads YSLEER. As DNA, the CDR3 is TGCGCCAGCAGCCAAGATTGGGGGCGCAGCTCCTACGAGCAGTACTTC. This encodes CASSQDWGRSSYEQYF.

This clonotype was counted between two and nine times. The V call is TRBV20-1, the J call TRBJ1-2, with D perhaps TRBD1 (6 bases). This CDR3 region has 14 residues. CDR1 and CDR2 from the germline V gene are DFQATT and SNEGSKA (reference sequence). Trimming took 2 bases from V and 5 from J, leaving 15 bases between them. The CDR3 DNA sequence: TGCAGTGCTAGACCGGGGGAAGGGGGTTATGGCTACACCTTC. It codes for CSARPGEGGYGYTF.

This chain uses TRBV4-2 with TRBJ2-3; TRBD2 aligns across 8 bases. There are 16 residues in the CDR3. V gave up 1 base and J gave up 4 bases; unmatched junction bases: 7. CDR1 is LGHNA, CDR2 YNFKEQ, per germline. CDR3 bases: TGTGCCAGCAGCCAAGGCAGCGGGAGTCTCCCAGATACGCAGTATTTT. Its protein product is CASSQGSGSLPDTQYF.

This chain uses TRBV15 with TRBJ2-7, with TRBD1 matching over 8 bases. The CDR3 loop spans 14 amino acids. Germline lookup yields CDR1 LNHNV and CDR2 YYDKDF (reference sequence). The J segment lost 5 bases and the V segment lost 4 bases, leaving 7 bases of the junction unmatched. The CDR3 loop is CATSTDRVGHEQYF. The CDR3, as DNA: TGTGCCACCAGCACGGACAGGGTTGGACACGAGCAGTACTTC.